These 9 T cell receptor beta chains were sequenced from one sample in a study of shared clonotypes between healthy human individuals. TCRdb keeps only in-frame clones here, not all; method: immunoSEQ multiplex PCR. The table includes over 700,000 clones, around 77% detected once. Sequences were obtained from memory CD4+ T cells sorted from blood. Subset noted: CD45RA-negative fraction. All receptors derive from a woman in her twenties or thirties in good health.

This clone was observed a handful of times. The J gene is TRBJ2-7, the V gene TRBV19; a weak D match, TRBD2 (6 bases). V dropped 3 bases and J dropped 2 bases, with 8 bases sitting between them. This CDR3 comprises 13 residues. Germline-derived CDR1 and CDR2 are LNHDA and SQIVND (reference sequence). CDR3 region: CASSIPGAYEQYF. CDR3 bases: TGTGCCAGTAGTATCCCGGGGGCCTACGAGCAGTACTTC.

This chain joins TRBV19 and TRBJ2-2, with D unresolved. The V end lost 5 bases, the J end lost 0 bases, and 7 bases lay between the germline ends. The CDR3 loop spans 14 amino acids. Germline CDR1 is LNHDA and CDR2 is SQIVND (reference sequence). The CDR3 here is CASSATANTGELFF. The CDR3 nucleotides are TGTGCCAGTAGTGCGACTGCGAACACCGGGGAGCTGTTTTTT.

The chain couples TRBV5-1 to TRBJ2-1, with 7 nucleotides matching TRBD2. The germline CDR1 and CDR2 sequences are SGHRS and YFSETQ. This CDR3 is built from 14 residues. Trimming removed 4 bases from V and 4 bases from J; junction bases left unmatched: 5. The CDR3 loop is CASSPSGPYNEQFF. The CDR3 bases are TGCGCCAGCAGCCCTAGCGGCCCGTACAATGAGCAGTTCTTC.

J is TRBJ2-2 and V is TRBV6-6; D is perhaps TRBD1 or TRBD2 (5 bases each). Deletions cut 4 bases from V and 5 bases from J, with 17 bases between. The CDR3 loop spans 16 amino acids. Germline V gives CDR1 MNHNY, CDR2 SVGAGI (reference sequence). Here the CDR3 reads CASSSRWGTGTGELFF. DNA of the CDR3: TGTGCCAGCAGTTCCCGATGGGGGACGGGTACCGGGGAGCTGTTTTTT.

The chain couples TRBV28 to TRBJ1-3; D ambiguous. Trimming left V 10 bases short and J 0 bases short, with 13 bases between. Germline loops: CDR1 MDHEN, CDR2 SYDVKM. The length of the CDR3 is 14 residues. The DNA of the CDR3 is TGTGCCATCGGCCCAGCGAGCTCTGGAAACACCATATATTTT. Translating gives CAIGPASSGNTIYF.

The chain employs TRBV14 and TRBJ2-7; 10 bases line up with TRBD2. CDR3 length: 14 amino acids. Germline V gene lookup returns CDR1 SGHDN and CDR2 FVKESK. J gave up 3 bases and V 4 bases, and 3 bases lay outside the gene matches. Here the CDR3 reads CASSRLAGDYEQYF. In DNA, the CDR3 is TGTGCCAGCAGCCGGCTAGCGGGAGACTACGAGCAGTACTTC.

V and J are TRBV9 and TRBJ1-1; 10 bases align to TRBD1. Germline CDR1 and CDR2: SGDLS and YYNGEE. The length of the CDR3 is 15 residues. V gave up 3 bases and J gave up 5 bases; unmatched junction bases: 7. CDR3 amino acids: CASSDRQGARTEAFF. In DNA, the CDR3 is TGTGCCAGCAGCGATAGACAGGGGGCGAGAACTGAAGCTTTCTTT.

The V and J genes are TRBV27 and TRBJ1-5; D is perhaps TRBD1 (5 bases). CDR1 and CDR2 (germline): MNHEY, SMNVEV (reference sequence). Deletions cut 2 bases from V and 5 bases from J, with 16 bases between. CDR3 size: 16 residues. The CDR3 DNA is TGTGCCAGCAGTTTAAAGGCAGGGAGTTTTCATCAGCCCCAGCATTTT. It is translated as CASSLKAGSFHQPQHF.

The chain is built from TRBV19 and TRBJ2-6; 8 bases line up with TRBD1. The CDR3 contains 15 residues. The V segment lost 6 bases and the J segment 2 bases; nucleotides outside the gene matches: 3. In germline, CDR1 is LNHDA, CDR2 SQIVND (reference sequence). The CDR3 nucleotides are TGTGCCAGTAGGACGGACAGGGCTGGGGCCAACGTCCTGACTTTC. Translation gives CASRTDRAGANVLTF.